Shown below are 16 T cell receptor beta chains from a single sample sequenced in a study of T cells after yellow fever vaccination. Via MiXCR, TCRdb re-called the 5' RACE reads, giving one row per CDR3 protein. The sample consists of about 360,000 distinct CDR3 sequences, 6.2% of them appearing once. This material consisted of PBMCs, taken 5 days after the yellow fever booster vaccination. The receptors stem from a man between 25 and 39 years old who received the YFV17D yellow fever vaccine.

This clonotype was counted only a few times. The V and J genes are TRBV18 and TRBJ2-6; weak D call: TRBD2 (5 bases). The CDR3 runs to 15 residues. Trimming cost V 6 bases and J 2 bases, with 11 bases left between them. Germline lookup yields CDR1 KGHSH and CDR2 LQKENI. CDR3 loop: CASSEGEAGANVLTF. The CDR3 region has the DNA TGTGCCAGCTCCGAGGGTGAAGCTGGGGCCAACGTCCTGACTTTC. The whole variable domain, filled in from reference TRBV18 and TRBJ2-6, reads NAGVMQNPRHLVRRRGQEARLRCSPMKGHSHVYWYRQLPEEGLKFMVYLQKENIIDESGMPKERFSAEFPKEGPSILRIQQVVRGDSAAYFCASSEGEAGANVLTFGAGSRLTVL.

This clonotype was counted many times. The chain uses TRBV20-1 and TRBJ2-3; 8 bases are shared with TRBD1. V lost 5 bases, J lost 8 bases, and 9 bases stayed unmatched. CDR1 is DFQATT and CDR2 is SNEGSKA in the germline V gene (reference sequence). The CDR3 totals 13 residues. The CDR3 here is CSAPRDRRGTQYF. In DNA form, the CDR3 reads TGCAGTGCTCCCCGGGACAGGAGGGGTACGCAGTATTTT.

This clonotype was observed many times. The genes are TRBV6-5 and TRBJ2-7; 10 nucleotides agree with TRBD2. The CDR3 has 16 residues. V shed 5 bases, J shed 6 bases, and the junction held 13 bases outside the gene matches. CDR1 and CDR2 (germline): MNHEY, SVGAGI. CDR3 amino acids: CASSPTRLAGDVEQYF. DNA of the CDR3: TGTGCCAGCAGTCCCACGAGGCTAGCGGGAGATGTCGAGCAGTACTTC.

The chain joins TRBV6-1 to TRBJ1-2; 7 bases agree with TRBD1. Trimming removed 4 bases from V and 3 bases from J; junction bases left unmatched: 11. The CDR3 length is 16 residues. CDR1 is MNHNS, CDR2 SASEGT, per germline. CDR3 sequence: CASSGFLTGRHYGYTF. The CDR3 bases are TGTGCCAGCAGTGGGTTCCTGACAGGGAGGCACTATGGCTACACCTTC.

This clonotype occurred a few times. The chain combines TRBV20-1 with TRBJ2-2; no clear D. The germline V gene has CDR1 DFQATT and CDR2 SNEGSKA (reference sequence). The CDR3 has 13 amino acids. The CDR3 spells CRARRPNGGELFF. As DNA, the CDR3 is TGCAGAGCGAGGCGACCGAACGGCGGGGAGCTGTTTTTT.

CDR3 sequence: CSARPFGGGLSYEQYF. CDR3 nucleotides: TGCAGTGCTAGACCCTTTGGGGGAGGATTGTCCTACGAGCAGTACTTC. J is TRBJ2-7 and V is TRBV20-1; TRBD2 is a possible D gene (6 bases). V was shortened by 2 bases and J by 1 base, with 18 bases between the two germline ends. Germline V lookup: CDR1 DFQATT, CDR2 SNEGSKA (reference sequence). This CDR3 contains 16 residues.

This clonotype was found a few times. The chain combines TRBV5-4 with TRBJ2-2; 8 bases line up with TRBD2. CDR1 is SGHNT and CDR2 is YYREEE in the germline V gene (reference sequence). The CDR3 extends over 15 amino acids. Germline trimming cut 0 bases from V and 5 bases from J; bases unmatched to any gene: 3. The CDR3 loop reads CASSLVASGTGELFF. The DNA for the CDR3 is TGTGCCAGCAGCTTGGTGGCTAGCGGGACCGGGGAGCTGTTTTTT.

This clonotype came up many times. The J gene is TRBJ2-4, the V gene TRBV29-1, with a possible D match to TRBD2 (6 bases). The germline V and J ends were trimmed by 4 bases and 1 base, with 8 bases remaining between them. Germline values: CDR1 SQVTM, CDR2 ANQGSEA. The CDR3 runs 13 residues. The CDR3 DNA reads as TGCAGCGTTGGTGGAGGGGCCAAAAACATTCAGTACTTC. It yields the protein CSVGGGAKNIQYF.

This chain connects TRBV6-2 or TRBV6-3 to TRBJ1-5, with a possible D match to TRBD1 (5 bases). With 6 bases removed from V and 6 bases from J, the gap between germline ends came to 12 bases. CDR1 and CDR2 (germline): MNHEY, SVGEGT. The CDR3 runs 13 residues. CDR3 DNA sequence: TGTGCCAGCAGGGACACGGGTATTCAGCCCCAGCATTTT. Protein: CASRDTGIQPQHF.

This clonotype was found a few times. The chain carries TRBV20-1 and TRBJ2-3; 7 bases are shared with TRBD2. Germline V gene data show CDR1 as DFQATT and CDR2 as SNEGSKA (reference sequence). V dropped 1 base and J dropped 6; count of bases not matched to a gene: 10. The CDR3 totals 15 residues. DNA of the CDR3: TGCAGTGCTAGAGGCCCCAGGGACTACGGTGATACGCAGTATTTT. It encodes CSARGPRDYGDTQYF.

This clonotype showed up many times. The chain's CDR3 is CASREAFPAQGYEQYF. CDR3 sequence (DNA): TGCGCCAGCAGAGAAGCATTTCCTGCGCAGGGATACGAGCAGTACTTC. The J gene is TRBJ2-7, the V gene TRBV5-1, with a tentative D call TRBD1 (5 bases). This CDR3 has 16 residues. Deletions cut 5 bases from V and 4 bases from J, with 22 bases between. Looked up from germline, CDR1 is SGHRS and CDR2 is YFSETQ.

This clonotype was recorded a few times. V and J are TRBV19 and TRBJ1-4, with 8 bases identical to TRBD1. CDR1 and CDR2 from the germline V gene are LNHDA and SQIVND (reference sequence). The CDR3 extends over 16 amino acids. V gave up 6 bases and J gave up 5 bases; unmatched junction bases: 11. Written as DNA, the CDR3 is TGTGCCAGTAGACTCCAACCCCAGGGGGCGAATGAAAAACTGTTTTTT. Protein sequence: CASRLQPQGANEKLFF.

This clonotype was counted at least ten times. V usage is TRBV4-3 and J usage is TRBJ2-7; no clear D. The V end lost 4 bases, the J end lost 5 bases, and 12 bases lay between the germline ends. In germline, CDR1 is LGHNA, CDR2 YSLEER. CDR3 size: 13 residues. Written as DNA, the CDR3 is TGCGCCAGCAGCCCCACCCTACACGACGAGCAGTACTTC. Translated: CASSPTLHDEQYF.

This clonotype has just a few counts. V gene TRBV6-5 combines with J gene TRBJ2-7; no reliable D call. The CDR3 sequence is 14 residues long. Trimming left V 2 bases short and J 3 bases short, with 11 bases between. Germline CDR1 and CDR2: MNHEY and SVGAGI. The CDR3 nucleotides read TGTGCCAGCAGTTACATCTCCCCTCTCTACGAGCAGTACTTC. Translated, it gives CASSYISPLYEQYF.

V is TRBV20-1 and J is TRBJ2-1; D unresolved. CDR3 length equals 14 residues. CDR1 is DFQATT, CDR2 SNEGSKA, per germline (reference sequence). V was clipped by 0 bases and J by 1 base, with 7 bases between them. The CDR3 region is CSARDTLSYNEQFF. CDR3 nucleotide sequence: TGCAGTGCTAGAGATACCCTGTCCTACAATGAGCAGTTCTTC.

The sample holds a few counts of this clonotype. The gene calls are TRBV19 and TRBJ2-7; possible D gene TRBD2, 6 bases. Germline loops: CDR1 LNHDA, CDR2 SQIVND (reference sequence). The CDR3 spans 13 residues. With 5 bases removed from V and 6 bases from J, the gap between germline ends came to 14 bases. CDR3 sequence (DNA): TGTGCCAGTAGTCCCGCGGGCGGGACCGAGCAGTACTTC. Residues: CASSPAGGTEQYF.